The clone carrying this T cell receptor (beta chain) occurred many times. Its matching antigen is unknown. Arm-PCR of CDR3 regions and iRepertoire HTBI primers were used to build TCR beta libraries. TCRdb passed the multiplex PCR reads through MiXCR, listing each CDR3 protein once. The table records around 510,000 distinct CDR3 sequences, about 20% of them present only once. This sample is part of a study of regulatory T cells in long-lasting Graves disease. Whole-study findings and limits: The persistent group shared about 2,500 public clonotypes, more than the roughly 970 shared by new patients. Small sample size may have lowered accuracy.

Time point indicated: persistent/refractory GD, antithyroid drugs over 5 years with positive TRAb. With RNA extracted from PBMCs as input, the TCR library was made. Trimming took off 0 bases at V and 5 bases at J, with 14 bases between the two ends. The CDR3 runs 14 residues. Looked up from germline, CDR1 is DFQATT and CDR2 is SNEGSKA (reference sequence). This sequence was found in a female donor with Graves disease. The chain employs TRBV20-1 and TRBJ2-7; tentatively, D is TRBD2 (6 bases). Specimen: peripheral blood mononuclear cells (PBMCs), collected when the disease was refractory, from a patient treated with antithyroid drugs. The DNA of the CDR3 is TGCAGTGCTAGAGATTCCCGGAGGGGCCACGAGCAGTACTTC. Protein: CSARDSRRGHEQYF.